This TCR beta chain was recorded in a study of cytomegalovirus exposure and HLA in healthy donors. Study-level results: Most sequenced TCRs were rare (though some public TCRs occurred in many donors). Reports indicated that the classifier achieved high specificity and sensitivity in diagnosing cytomegalovirus status. The CMV antigen specificity of a few CMV-associated chains was confirmed through in vitro analysis.

Trimming removed 1 base from V and 1 base from J, with 7 bases in between. Per the germline V gene, CDR1 is LGHNA and CDR2 is YNFKEQ. The CDR3 is made up of 14 amino acids. Comment on this clone: Its antigen remains unknown.

PCR employed 60 Vbeta and 13 Jbeta primers. The method was immunoSEQ multiplex PCR; TCRdb's version includes in-frame clones alone and lacks a portion of them. The sample has 99,000 or so clones, about four fifths seen once. Sequenced input: PBMCs. This receptor was identified in a female donor in good health and CMV-seropositive. The chain couples TRBV4-2 to TRBJ1-1; a weak D match, TRBD1 (5 bases). In DNA, the CDR3 is TGTGCCAGCAGCCAAGGACAGTCGAACACTGAAGCTTTCTTT. Protein sequence: CASSQGQSNTEAFF.